By share, the clone carrying this TCR beta chain counts as large. This CDR3 has 13 residues. Between the trimmed V and J ends, which lost 3 bases and 5 bases, there was a span of 10 bases. Adaptor-ligated barcode primers were used to amplify TRBV12-4/TRBJ1-2 clonotypes. TCRdb reanalysed the multiplex PCR reads using MiXCR and keeps one entry per CDR3 protein. This sample carries about 2,000 distinct CDR3 sequences, approximately 17% of them seen once, and the ten largest clones take 25% to 30%. Cells sorted as Tregs were CD4+, CD25+ and CD127-/low. The specimen was Tregs sorted from blood. This chain joins TRBV12-3 or TRBV12-4 and TRBJ1-2; D unclear. This TCR came from a female donor with breast cancer. As DNA, the CDR3 is TGTGCCAGCAGTTTTAATATCGCTTATGGCTACACCTTC. Protein: CASSFNIAYGYTF.